These T cell receptor beta chains were read from a single sample in a study of shared clonotypes between healthy human individuals. The method was immunoSEQ multiplex PCR; TCRdb's version includes in-frame clones alone and lacks a portion of them. Here the sample spans approximately 2,000,000 clones, over 85% being singletons. Sequenced sample: naive CD8+ T cells from PBMCs. These TCRs come from a man younger than 35 in good health. Some clones in this sample may be carry-over from other donors' samples. Each CDR3 is given with its conserved first and last residue. D genes are given only for firm matches. Clone size is shown for a subset of rows, as once, few, many or a class of expanded clone.

V gene,clone size,D gene,J gene,CDR3 protein,CDR3 DNA
TRBV7-7,.,TRBD2,TRBJ2-5,CASSPLRLAGIAGQETQYF,TGTGCCAGCAGCCCTCTGCGACTAGCGGGAATCGCTGGGCAAGAGACCCAGTACTTC
TRBV11-2,.,TRBD2,TRBJ2-1,CASSWDHSREGLDNEQFF,TGTGCCAGCAGCTGGGACCACTCGCGGGAGGGCCTCGACAATGAGCAGTTCTTC
TRBV4-1,.,.,TRBJ1-4,CASSQDFSGRTNEKLFF,TGCGCCAGCAGCCAAGACTTCTCGGGTAGAACTAATGAAAAACTGTTTTTT
TRBV6-4,.,TRBD2,TRBJ2-2,CASTLKYWTSGRAGELFF,TGTGCCAGCACTCTGAAATACTGGACTAGCGGGAGGGCCGGGGAGCTGTTTTTT
TRBV7-3,.,.,TRBJ2-7,CASSLTGGSEQYF,TGTGCCAGCAGCTTAACAGGGGGGAGCGAGCAGTACTTC
TRBV4-2,once,.,TRBJ2-2,CASSQRGEYTGELFF,TGTGCCAGCAGCCAGCGTGGGGAGTACACCGGGGAGCTGTTTTTT
TRBV28,.,TRBD1,TRBJ1-2,CASSGYRGGRGYTF,TGTGCCAGCTCGGGGTACAGGGGTGGAAGAGGCTACACCTTC
TRBV7-9,once,.,TRBJ1-2,CASSPRGDYGYTF,TGTGCCAGCAGCCCGAGGGGGGACTATGGCTACACCTTC
TRBV5-1,.,TRBD1,TRBJ2-7,CASSLEGQGAEQYF,TGCGCCAGCAGCTTGGAGGGACAGGGCGCCGAGCAGTACTTC
TRBV4-1,.,TRBD2,TRBJ2-3,CASSQEVSGDVTDTQYF,TGCGCCAGCAGCCAAGAGGTGAGCGGGGATGTCACAGATACGCAGTATTTT
TRBV7-9,.,TRBD1,TRBJ2-7,CASSLEGADSHCEQYF,TGTGCCAGCAGCTTAGAGGGGGCAGATTCCCACTGCGAGCAGTACTTC
TRBV2,.,TRBD1,TRBJ1-2,CASSPVGDRNYGYTF,TGTGCCAGCAGTCCTGTTGGGGACAGGAACTATGGCTACACCTTC
TRBV7-9,.,.,TRBJ2-5,CASSLSSARETQYF,TGTGCCAGCAGCTTGTCTTCAGCTCGAGAGACCCAGTACTTC
TRBV5-5,.,.,TRBJ2-3,CASSLLGGRDTQYF,TGTGCCAGCAGCTTATTAGGGGGGCGAGATACGCAGTATTTT
TRBV19,.,.,TRBJ2-6,CASRVLTSGANVLTF,TGTGCCAGTAGGGTTCTAACCTCTGGGGCCAACGTCCTGACTTTC
TRBV10-2,.,TRBD2,TRBJ2-1,CASSGTSGRPNEQFF,TGCGCCAGCAGCGGGACTAGCGGGAGACCCAATGAGCAGTTCTTC
TRBV11-1,.,TRBD2,TRBJ2-7,CASSLNYPGLAAYEQYF,TGTGCCAGCAGCTTAAACTATCCGGGACTAGCAGCCTACGAGCAGTACTTC
TRBV7-2,.,.,TRBJ2-5,CASSLDGEETQYF,TGTGCCAGCAGCTTGGACGGTGAAGAGACCCAGTACTTC
TRBV5-1,.,TRBD2,TRBJ2-7,CASARLAGGPSYEQYF,TGCGCCAGCGCCCGACTAGCGGGAGGCCCTTCCTACGAGCAGTACTTC
TRBV6-6,.,TRBD1,TRBJ2-5,CASGGDRGTQYF,TGTGCCAGCGGTGGGGACAGAGGGACCCAGTACTTC
TRBV7-2,.,.,TRBJ2-7,CASSLERGVGFYEQYF,TGTGCCAGCAGCTTAGAAAGGGGGGTGGGATTCTACGAGCAGTACTTC
TRBV6-1,few,.,TRBJ2-1,CASRYNEQFF,TGTGCCAGCCGGTACAATGAGCAGTTCTTC
TRBV4-3,.,.,TRBJ2-2,CASSQGHYTGELFF,TGCGCCAGCAGCCAGGGACATTACACCGGGGAGCTGTTTTTT
TRBV28,.,TRBD1,TRBJ1-1,CASSLRRDSEAFF,TGTGCCAGCAGTTTACGGAGGGACAGCGAAGCTTTCTTT
TRBV7-9,.,.,TRBJ2-7,CASSLGSYEQYF,TGTGCCAGCAGCCTAGGGTCTTACGAGCAGTACTTC
TRBV4-1,.,.,TRBJ2-7,CASRRTNTDEQYF,TGCGCCAGCAGGAGGACCAATACCGACGAGCAGTACTTC
TRBV29-1,once,.,TRBJ2-7,CSVRGTYEQYF,TGCAGCGTTAGAGGGACCTACGAGCAGTACTTC
TRBV28,once,.,TRBJ2-1,CASSLESDYSYNEQFF,TGTGCCAGCAGTTTAGAATCGGACTACTCCTACAATGAGCAGTTCTTC
TRBV9,.,.,TRBJ2-7,CASSFLGASLDEQYF,TGTGCCAGCAGCTTCCTCGGGGCTAGCCTAGACGAGCAGTACTTC
TRBV7-9,.,.,TRBJ2-3,CASSLRGSTDTQYF,TGTGCCAGCAGCCTTAGGGGAAGCACAGATACGCAGTATTTT
TRBV14,.,TRBD1,TRBJ1-1,CASSQYRGGTEAFF,TGTGCCAGCAGCCAATACAGGGGCGGCACTGAAGCTTTCTTT